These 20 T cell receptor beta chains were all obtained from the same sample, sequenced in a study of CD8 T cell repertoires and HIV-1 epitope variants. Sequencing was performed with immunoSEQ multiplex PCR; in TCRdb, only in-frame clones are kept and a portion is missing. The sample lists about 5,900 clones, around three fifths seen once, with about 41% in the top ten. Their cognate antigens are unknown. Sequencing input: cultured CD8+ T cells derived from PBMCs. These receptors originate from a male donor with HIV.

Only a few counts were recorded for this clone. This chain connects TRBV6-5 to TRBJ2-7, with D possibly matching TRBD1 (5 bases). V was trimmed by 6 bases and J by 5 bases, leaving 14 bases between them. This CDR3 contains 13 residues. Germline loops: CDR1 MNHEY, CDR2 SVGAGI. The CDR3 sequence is CASSKSRVDEQYF. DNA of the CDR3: TGTGCCAGCAGCAAGAGCAGGGTAGACGAGCAGTACTTC.

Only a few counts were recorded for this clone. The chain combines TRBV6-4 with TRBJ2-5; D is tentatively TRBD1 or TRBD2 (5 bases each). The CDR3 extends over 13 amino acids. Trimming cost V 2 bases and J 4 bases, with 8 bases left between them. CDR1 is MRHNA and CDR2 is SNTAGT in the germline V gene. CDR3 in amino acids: CASSDRGRETQYF. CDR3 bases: TGTGCCAGCAGTGACAGGGGACGAGAGACCCAGTACTTC.

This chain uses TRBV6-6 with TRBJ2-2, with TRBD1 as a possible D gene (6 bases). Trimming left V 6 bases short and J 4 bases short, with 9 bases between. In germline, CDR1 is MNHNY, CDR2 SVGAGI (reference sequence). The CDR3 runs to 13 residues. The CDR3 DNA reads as TGTGCCAGCAGCTCGGACAGCACCGGGGAGCTGTTTTTT. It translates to CASSSDSTGELFF.

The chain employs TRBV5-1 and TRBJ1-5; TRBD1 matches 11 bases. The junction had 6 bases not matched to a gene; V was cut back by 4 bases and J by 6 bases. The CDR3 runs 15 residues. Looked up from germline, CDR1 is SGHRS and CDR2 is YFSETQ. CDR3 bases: TGCGCCAGCAGCCCCGGGACAGGGGGGGGTCAGCCCCAGCATTTT. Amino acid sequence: CASSPGTGGGQPQHF.

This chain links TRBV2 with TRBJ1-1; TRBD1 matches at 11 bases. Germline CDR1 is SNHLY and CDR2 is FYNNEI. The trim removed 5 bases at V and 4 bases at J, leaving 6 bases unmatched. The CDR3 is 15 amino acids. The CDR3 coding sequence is TGTGCCAGCAGTACAACCGGGACAGGGGGCACTGAAGCTTTCTTT. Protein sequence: CASSTTGTGGTEAFF.

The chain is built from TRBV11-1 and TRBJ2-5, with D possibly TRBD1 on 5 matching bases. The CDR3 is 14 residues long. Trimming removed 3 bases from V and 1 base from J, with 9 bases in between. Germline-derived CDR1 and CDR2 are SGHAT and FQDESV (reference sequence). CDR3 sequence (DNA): TGTGCCAGCAGCTTCGGACAAGTCCAAGAGACCCAGTACTTC. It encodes CASSFGQVQETQYF.

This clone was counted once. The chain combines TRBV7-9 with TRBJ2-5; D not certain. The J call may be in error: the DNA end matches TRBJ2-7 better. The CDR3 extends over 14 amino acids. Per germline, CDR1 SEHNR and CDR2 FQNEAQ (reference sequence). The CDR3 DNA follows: TGTGCCAGCAGCTTAGGAGAAGGGTCCTACGAGCAGTACTTC. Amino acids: CASSLGEGSYEQYF.

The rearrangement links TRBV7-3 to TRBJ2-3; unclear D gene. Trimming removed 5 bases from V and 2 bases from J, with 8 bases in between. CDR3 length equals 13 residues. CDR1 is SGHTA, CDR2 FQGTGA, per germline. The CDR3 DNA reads TGTGCCAGCAGCCCGACACCCACAGATACGCAGTATTTT. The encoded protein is CASSPTPTDTQYF.

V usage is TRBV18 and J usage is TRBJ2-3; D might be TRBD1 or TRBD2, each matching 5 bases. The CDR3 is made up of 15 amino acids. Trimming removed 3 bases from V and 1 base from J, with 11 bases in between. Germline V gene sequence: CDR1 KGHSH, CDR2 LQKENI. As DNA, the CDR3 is TGTGCCAGCTCACCGGGGACCACCGGCACAGATACGCAGTATTTT. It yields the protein CASSPGTTGTDTQYF.

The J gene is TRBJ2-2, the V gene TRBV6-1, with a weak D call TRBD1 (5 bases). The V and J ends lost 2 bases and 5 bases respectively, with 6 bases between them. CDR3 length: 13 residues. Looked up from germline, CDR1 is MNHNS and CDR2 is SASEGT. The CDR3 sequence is CASSERQTGELFF. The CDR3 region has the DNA TGTGCCAGCAGTGAACGACAGACCGGGGAGCTGTTTTTT.

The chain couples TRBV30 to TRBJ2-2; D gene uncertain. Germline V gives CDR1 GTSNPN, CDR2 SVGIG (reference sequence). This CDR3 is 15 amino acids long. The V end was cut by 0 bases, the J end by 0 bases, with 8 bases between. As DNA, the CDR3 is TGTGCCTGGAGTGTAAAGAGCGCGAACACCGGGGAGCTGTTTTTT. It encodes CAWSVKSANTGELFF.

CDR3 sequence reads: CASSLDWRERRGGELFF. For the CDR3, the DNA is TGTGCCAGCAGCTTAGACTGGCGGGAGAGGCGGGGCGGGGAGCTGTTTTTT. The chain recombines TRBV7-2 with TRBJ2-2, with 7 bases lining up with TRBD2. Per germline, CDR1 SGHTA and CDR2 FQGNSA. This CDR3 contains 17 residues. Trimming took 1 base from V and 7 from J; bases not matched to a gene: 12.

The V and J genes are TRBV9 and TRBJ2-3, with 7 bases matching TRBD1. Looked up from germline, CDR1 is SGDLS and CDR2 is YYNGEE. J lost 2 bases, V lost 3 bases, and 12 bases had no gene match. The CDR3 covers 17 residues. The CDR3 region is CASSAIQGPPFTDTQYF. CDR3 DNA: TGTGCCAGCAGCGCCATACAGGGGCCTCCCTTCACAGATACGCAGTATTTT.

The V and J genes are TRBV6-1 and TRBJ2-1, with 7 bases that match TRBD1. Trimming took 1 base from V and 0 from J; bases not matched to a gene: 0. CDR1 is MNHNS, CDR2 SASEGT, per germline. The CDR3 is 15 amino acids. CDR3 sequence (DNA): TGTGCCAGCAGTGAAGAGGGGGCCTCCTACAATGAGCAGTTCTTC. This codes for CASSEEGASYNEQFF.

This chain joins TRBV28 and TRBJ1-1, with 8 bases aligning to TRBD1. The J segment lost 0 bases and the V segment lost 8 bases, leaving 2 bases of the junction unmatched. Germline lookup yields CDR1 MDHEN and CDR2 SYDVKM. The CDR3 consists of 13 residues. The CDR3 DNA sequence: TGTGCCAGCCTCAGGGGGCTGAACACTGAAGCTTTCTTT. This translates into CASLRGLNTEAFF.

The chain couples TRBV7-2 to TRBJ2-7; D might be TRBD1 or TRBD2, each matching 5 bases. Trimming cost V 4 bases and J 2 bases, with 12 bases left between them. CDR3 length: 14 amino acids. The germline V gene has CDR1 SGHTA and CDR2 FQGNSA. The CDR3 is CASSYLGTAYEQYF. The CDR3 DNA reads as TGTGCCAGCAGCTACCTTGGGACGGCCTACGAGCAGTACTTC.

DNA for the CDR3: TGTGCCACCAGCAGCGGACTAGCGGGGGCCCGGGAGGAGACCCAGTACTTC. The encoded protein is CATSSGLAGAREETQYF. The chain joins TRBV15 to TRBJ2-5, with TRBD2 identical over 13 bases. Germline CDR1 LNHNV, CDR2 YYDKDF (reference sequence). After removal of 3 bases from V and 5 bases from J, the junction contained 9 bases not matched to a gene. The CDR3 has 17 residues. Using reference TRBV15 and TRBJ2-5 for the parts outside the CDR3, the full variable domain is DAMVIQNPRYQVTQFGKPVTLSCSQTLNHNVMYWYQQKSSQAPKLLFHYYDKDFNNEADTPDNFQSRRPNTSFCFLDIRSPGLGDTAMYLCATSSGLAGAREETQYFGPGTRLLVL.

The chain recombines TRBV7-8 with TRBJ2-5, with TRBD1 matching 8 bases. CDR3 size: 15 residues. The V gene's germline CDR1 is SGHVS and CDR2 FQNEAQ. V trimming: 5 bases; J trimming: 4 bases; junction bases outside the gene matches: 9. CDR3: CASSLQDRERETQYF. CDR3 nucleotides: TGTGCCAGCAGCCTACAGGACAGGGAGAGAGAGACCCAGTACTTC.

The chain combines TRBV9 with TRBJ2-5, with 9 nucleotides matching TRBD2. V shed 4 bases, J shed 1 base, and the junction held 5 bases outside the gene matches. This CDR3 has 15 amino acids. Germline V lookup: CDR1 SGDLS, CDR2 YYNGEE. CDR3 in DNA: TGTGCCAGCAGCCCAAGACTAGCGGCCCAAGAGACCCAGTACTTC. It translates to CASSPRLAAQETQYF.

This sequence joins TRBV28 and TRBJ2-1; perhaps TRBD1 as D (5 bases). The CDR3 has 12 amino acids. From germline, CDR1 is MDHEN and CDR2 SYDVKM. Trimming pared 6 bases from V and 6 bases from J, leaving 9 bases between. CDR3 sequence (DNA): TGTGCCAGCAGCCTTACAGGCAATGAGCAGTTCTTC. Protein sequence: CASSLTGNEQFF.